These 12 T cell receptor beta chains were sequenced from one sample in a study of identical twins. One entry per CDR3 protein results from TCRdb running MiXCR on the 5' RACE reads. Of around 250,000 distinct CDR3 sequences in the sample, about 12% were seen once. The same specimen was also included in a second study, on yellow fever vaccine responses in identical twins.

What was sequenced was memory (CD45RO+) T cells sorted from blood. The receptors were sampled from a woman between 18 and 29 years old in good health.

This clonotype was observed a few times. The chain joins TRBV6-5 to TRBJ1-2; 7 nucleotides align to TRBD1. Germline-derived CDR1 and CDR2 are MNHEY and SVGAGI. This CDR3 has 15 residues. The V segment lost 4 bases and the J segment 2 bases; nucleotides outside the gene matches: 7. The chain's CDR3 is CASSSARGGNYGYTF. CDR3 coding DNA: TGTGCCAGCAGTTCCGCCAGGGGGGGAAACTATGGCTACACCTTC.

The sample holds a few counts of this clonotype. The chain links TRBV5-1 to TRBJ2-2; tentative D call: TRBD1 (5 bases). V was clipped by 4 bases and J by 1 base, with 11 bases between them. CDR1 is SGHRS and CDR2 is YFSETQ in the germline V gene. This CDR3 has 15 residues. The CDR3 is CASSPDSRNTGELFF. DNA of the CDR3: TGCGCCAGCAGCCCTGACAGCCGGAACACCGGGGAGCTGTTTTTT.

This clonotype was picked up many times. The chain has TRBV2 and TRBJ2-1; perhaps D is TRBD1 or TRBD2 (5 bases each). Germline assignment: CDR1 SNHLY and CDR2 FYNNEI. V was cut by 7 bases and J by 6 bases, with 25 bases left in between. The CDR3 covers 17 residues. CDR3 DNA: TGTGCCAGCACGGGACCCGCTTCCCCAGGATTAATCAATGAGCAGTTCTTC. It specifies CASTGPASPGLINEQFF. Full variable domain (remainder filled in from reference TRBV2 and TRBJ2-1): EPEVTQTPSHQVTQMGQEVILRCVPISNHLYFYWYRQILGQKVEFLVSFYNNEISEKSEIFDDQFSVERPDGSNFTLKIRSTKLEDSAMYFCASTGPASPGLINEQFFGPGTRLTVL.

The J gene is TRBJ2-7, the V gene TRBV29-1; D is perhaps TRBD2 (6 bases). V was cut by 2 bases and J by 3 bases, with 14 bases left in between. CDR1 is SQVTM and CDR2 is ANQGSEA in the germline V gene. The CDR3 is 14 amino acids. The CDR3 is CSVEMRGPYYEQYF. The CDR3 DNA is TGCAGCGTTGAAATGCGGGGTCCTTACTACGAGCAGTACTTC.

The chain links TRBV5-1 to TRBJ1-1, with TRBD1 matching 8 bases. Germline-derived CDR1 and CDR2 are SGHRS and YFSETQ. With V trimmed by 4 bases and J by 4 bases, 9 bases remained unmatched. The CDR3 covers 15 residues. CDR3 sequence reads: CASSPPGGGGTEAFF. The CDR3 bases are TGCGCCAGCAGCCCACCAGGGGGCGGGGGCACTGAAGCTTTCTTT.

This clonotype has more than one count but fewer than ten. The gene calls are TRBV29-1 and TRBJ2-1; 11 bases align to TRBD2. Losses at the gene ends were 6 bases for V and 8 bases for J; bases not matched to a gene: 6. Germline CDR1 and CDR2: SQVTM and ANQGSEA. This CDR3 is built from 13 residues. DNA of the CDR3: TGCAGCGTCCGACTAGCGGGAACCCATGAGCAGTTCTTC. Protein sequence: CSVRLAGTHEQFF.

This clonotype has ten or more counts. The CDR3 loop reads CASSLGFTVEQYF. The CDR3 nucleotides are TGCGCCAGCAGCTTGGGGTTCACCGTGGAGCAGTACTTC. The V call is TRBV5-1, the J call TRBJ2-7; D ambiguous. CDR3 length: 13 amino acids. V lost 0 bases to trimming and J lost 7 bases, with 11 bases between them. Germline V gene lookup returns CDR1 SGHRS and CDR2 YFSETQ.

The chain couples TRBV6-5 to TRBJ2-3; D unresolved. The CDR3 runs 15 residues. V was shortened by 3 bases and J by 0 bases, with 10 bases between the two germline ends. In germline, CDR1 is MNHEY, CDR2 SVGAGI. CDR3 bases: TGTGCCAGCAGTTATGCAGCCGGTAGCACAGATACGCAGTATTTT. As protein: CASSYAAGSTDTQYF.

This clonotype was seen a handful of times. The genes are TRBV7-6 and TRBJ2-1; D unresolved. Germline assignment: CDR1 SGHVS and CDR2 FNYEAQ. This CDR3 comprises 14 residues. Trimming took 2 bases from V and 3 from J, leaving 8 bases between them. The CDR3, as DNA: TGTGCCAGCAGCTTATCTCCTAGCTACAATGAGCAGTTCTTC. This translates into CASSLSPSYNEQFF.

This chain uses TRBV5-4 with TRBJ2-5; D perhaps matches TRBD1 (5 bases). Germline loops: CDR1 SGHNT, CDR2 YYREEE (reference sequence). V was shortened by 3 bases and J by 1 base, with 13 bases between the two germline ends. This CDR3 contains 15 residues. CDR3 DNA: TGTGCCAGCAGCTCCCGACAGTTCCCCCAAGAGACCCAGTACTTC. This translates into CASSSRQFPQETQYF.

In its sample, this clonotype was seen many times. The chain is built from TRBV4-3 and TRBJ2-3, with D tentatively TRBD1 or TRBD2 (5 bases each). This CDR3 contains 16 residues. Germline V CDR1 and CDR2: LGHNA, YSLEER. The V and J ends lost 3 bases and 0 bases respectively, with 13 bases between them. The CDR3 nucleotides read TGCGCCAGCAGCCATATGTCCGGGGCAAGCACAGATACGCAGTATTTT. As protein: CASSHMSGASTDTQYF.

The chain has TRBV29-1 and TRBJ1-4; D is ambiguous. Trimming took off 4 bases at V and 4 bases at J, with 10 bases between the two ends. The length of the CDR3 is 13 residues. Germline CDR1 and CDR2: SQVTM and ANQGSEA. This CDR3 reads CSVVVTGNEKLFF. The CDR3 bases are TGCAGCGTTGTCGTAACGGGTAATGAAAAACTGTTTTTT.